Listed below are T cell receptor beta chains from one sample, sequenced in a study of cytomegalovirus exposure and HLA in healthy donors. The assay was immunoSEQ multiplex PCR, and TCRdb's table has in-frame clones only and misses some. In the table there are approximately 180,000 clones, approximately 86% of which are singletons. Sequencing used PBMCs. Source of these receptors: a woman between 18 and 29 years old in good health and CMV-seronegative. The CDR3 runs from the conserved cysteine through the conserved F or W. D genes are given only for firm matches. A row's size may be missing; if present it is once, few, many or a size class.

d_gene: .; j_gene: TRBJ1-1; v_gene: TRBV6-5; abundance: .; CDR3nt: TGTGCCAGCAGTTACTCCCGGACAGAGAACACTGAAGCTTTCTTT; CDR3aa: CASSYSRTENTEAFF
d_gene: .; j_gene: TRBJ1-2; v_gene: TRBV20-1; abundance: .; CDR3nt: TGCAGTGCTGGCACGGGGTATGGCTACACCTTC; CDR3aa: CSAGTGYGYTF
d_gene: TRBD1; j_gene: TRBJ1-2; v_gene: TRBV19; abundance: .; CDR3nt: TGTGCCAGTAGTACCCAGACAGGGGCGGGCGGCTACACCTTC; CDR3aa: CASSTQTGAGGYTF
d_gene: .; j_gene: TRBJ1-6; v_gene: TRBV5-6; abundance: .; CDR3nt: TGTGCCAGCAGCTTACGGGGAGCAGGTCGTAGCTCACCCCTCCACTTT; CDR3aa: CASSLRGAGRSSPLHF
d_gene: TRBD2; j_gene: TRBJ2-3; v_gene: TRBV5-1; abundance: .; CDR3nt: TGCGCCAGCAGCTCGACTAGCGGGACGGGAGATACGCAGTATTTT; CDR3aa: CASSSTSGTGDTQYF
d_gene: .; j_gene: TRBJ2-7; v_gene: TRBV5-4; abundance: .; CDR3nt: TGTGCCAGCAGCTGGGGGGGGCTTCTTCCCTCCTACGAGCAGTACTTC; CDR3aa: CASSWGGLLPSYEQYF
d_gene: TRBD2; j_gene: TRBJ2-3; v_gene: TRBV5-5; abundance: .; CDR3nt: TGTGCCAGCAGCTTGGAACTAGCGGGAGTAAGGGGCACAGATACGCAGTATTTT; CDR3aa: CASSLELAGVRGTDTQYF
d_gene: .; j_gene: TRBJ2-2; v_gene: TRBV11-2; abundance: .; CDR3nt: TGTGCCAGCAGCTTCCGGGGTTTCAACACCGGGGAGCTGTTTTTT; CDR3aa: CASSFRGFNTGELFF
d_gene: TRBD2; j_gene: TRBJ2-3; v_gene: TRBV5-1; abundance: .; CDR3nt: TGCGCCAGCAGCGAGACTAGCGGAAATACGCAGTATTTT; CDR3aa: CASSETSGNTQYF
d_gene: TRBD1; j_gene: TRBJ1-4; v_gene: TRBV6-1; abundance: .; CDR3nt: TGTGCCAGCAGTGGGACAGGGGTACCGGCTAATGAAAAACTGTTTTTT; CDR3aa: CASSGTGVPANEKLFF
d_gene: .; j_gene: TRBJ2-7; v_gene: TRBV7-2; abundance: .; CDR3nt: TGTGCCAGCACCCCGAGTCGGGGATTGTACGAGCAGTACTTC; CDR3aa: CASTPSRGLYEQYF
d_gene: .; j_gene: TRBJ2-5; v_gene: TRBV11-2; abundance: .; CDR3nt: TGTGCCAGCAGCTCGCAGGGCAGCGAGACCCAGTACTTC; CDR3aa: CASSSQGSETQYF
d_gene: TRBD1; j_gene: TRBJ2-3; v_gene: TRBV11-3; abundance: .; CDR3nt: TGTGCCAGCAGCGCCGGGACAGGGATCACAGATACGCAGTATTTT; CDR3aa: CASSAGTGITDTQYF
d_gene: .; j_gene: TRBJ1-5; v_gene: TRBV11-2; abundance: .; CDR3nt: TGTGCCAGCAGCTCTAATGATCAGCCCCAGCATTTT; CDR3aa: CASSSNDQPQHF
d_gene: .; j_gene: TRBJ2-2; v_gene: TRBV7-2; abundance: .; CDR3nt: TGTGCCAGCAGCTTAGATCATCGGCAGGGTCTGGCCGGGGAGCTGTTTTTT; CDR3aa: CASSLDHRQGLAGELFF
d_gene: .; j_gene: TRBJ2-5; v_gene: TRBV7-2; abundance: .; CDR3nt: TGTGCCAGCAGCTTAGTACTAGACAGGTTCCAAGAGACCCAGTACTTC; CDR3aa: CASSLVLDRFQETQYF
d_gene: TRBD1; j_gene: TRBJ2-7; v_gene: TRBV18; abundance: .; CDR3nt: TGTGCCAGCTCACCGTATCGGACAGGCTCCTACGAGCAGTACTTC; CDR3aa: CASSPYRTGSYEQYF
d_gene: .; j_gene: TRBJ2-2; v_gene: TRBV5-4; abundance: .; CDR3nt: TGTGCCAGCAGCACCCTAGCGTCCACCGGGGAGCTGTTTTTT; CDR3aa: CASSTLASTGELFF
d_gene: .; j_gene: TRBJ2-5; v_gene: TRBV7-2; abundance: .; CDR3nt: TGTGCCAGCAGCTTAGCGCCGGCGGCTCAAGAGACCCAGTACTTC; CDR3aa: CASSLAPAAQETQYF
d_gene: TRBD1; j_gene: TRBJ2-1; v_gene: TRBV6-6; abundance: .; CDR3nt: TGTGCCAGCAGTTACGACAGGGGGAGCGGTGAGCAGTTCTTC; CDR3aa: CASSYDRGSGEQFF
d_gene: .; j_gene: TRBJ1-6; v_gene: TRBV2; abundance: once; CDR3nt: TGTGCCAGAAACCAGGGGTCGAAGAATTCACCCCTCCACTTT; CDR3aa: CARNQGSKNSPLHF
d_gene: TRBD1; j_gene: TRBJ2-1; v_gene: TRBV9; abundance: .; CDR3nt: TGTGCCAGCAGCCCTGGGGACAGGACCTCCTACAATGAGCAGTTCTTC; CDR3aa: CASSPGDRTSYNEQFF
d_gene: .; j_gene: TRBJ1-5; v_gene: TRBV19; abundance: .; CDR3nt: TGTGCCAGTAGTATAGATCCAGGGTTTCAGCCCCAGCATTTT; CDR3aa: CASSIDPGFQPQHF
d_gene: TRBD2; j_gene: TRBJ2-1; v_gene: TRBV4-1; abundance: .; CDR3nt: TGCGCCAGCAGCCAAGAGGGCCGAGCGGGGGGGTTCGATGAGCAGTTCTTC; CDR3aa: CASSQEGRAGGFDEQFF
d_gene: TRBD2; j_gene: TRBJ2-1; v_gene: TRBV25-1; abundance: once; CDR3nt: TGTGCCAGCAGTGAATCCTTTGGCGGGAGCCTTGACAATGAGCAGTTCTTC; CDR3aa: CASSESFGGSLDNEQFF
d_gene: .; j_gene: TRBJ2-3; v_gene: TRBV4-1; abundance: .; CDR3nt: TGCGCCAGCAGCCTGACTAGTCAGGGCGCAGATACGCAGTATTTT; CDR3aa: CASSLTSQGADTQYF
d_gene: .; j_gene: TRBJ2-7; v_gene: TRBV6-1; abundance: .; CDR3nt: TGTGCCAGCAGTGAAGCTCCCAGCGAGCAGTACTTC; CDR3aa: CASSEAPSEQYF
d_gene: TRBD1; j_gene: TRBJ1-3; v_gene: TRBV23-1; abundance: once; CDR3nt: TGCGCCAGCAGTCACAATGACAGGGTAGGAAACACCATATATTTT; CDR3aa: CASSHNDRVGNTIYF
d_gene: .; j_gene: TRBJ2-4; v_gene: TRBV18; abundance: .; CDR3nt: TGTGCCAGCTCACCAGGGCTAGCAGAAAACATTCAGTACTTC; CDR3aa: CASSPGLAENIQYF
d_gene: .; j_gene: TRBJ1-1; v_gene: TRBV5-6; abundance: few; CDR3nt: TGTGCCAGCAGCTTGGGCCCCTCAGGTTACCACACTGAAGCTTTCTTT; CDR3aa: CASSLGPSGYHTEAFF
d_gene: .; j_gene: TRBJ1-6; v_gene: TRBV28; abundance: .; CDR3nt: TGTGCCAGCAGTATTGACGGGAATTCACCCCTCCACTTT; CDR3aa: CASSIDGNSPLHF
d_gene: .; j_gene: TRBJ1-2; v_gene: TRBV2; abundance: .; CDR3nt: TGTGCCAGCAGTACCCAGGGAGGGGCTAACTATGGCTACACCTTC; CDR3aa: CASSTQGGANYGYTF
d_gene: .; j_gene: TRBJ2-2; v_gene: TRBV6-5; abundance: .; CDR3nt: TGTGCCAGCAAAATTCGGGGGGCCACCGGGGAGCTGTTTTTT; CDR3aa: CASKIRGATGELFF
d_gene: .; j_gene: TRBJ2-5; v_gene: TRBV5-5; abundance: once; CDR3nt: TGTGCCAGCAGCTCCCAGGGCGGGATACGTGAGGCCCAGTACTTC; CDR3aa: CASSSQGGIREAQYF
d_gene: TRBD1; j_gene: TRBJ1-2; v_gene: TRBV5-4; abundance: few; CDR3nt: TGTGCCAGCAGCTACGGGACAGGGGGCGTACGAGGCTACACCTTC; CDR3aa: CASSYGTGGVRGYTF
d_gene: .; j_gene: TRBJ2-1; v_gene: TRBV5-1; abundance: once; CDR3nt: TGCGCCAGCAGCCCGGCCGGCGGGGTAATCGACAATGAGCAGTTCTTC; CDR3aa: CASSPAGGVIDNEQFF
d_gene: TRBD1; j_gene: TRBJ2-2; v_gene: TRBV7-7; abundance: .; CDR3nt: TGTGCTAGCACCCGTTTACCTAAGGGGGCATCTTTCACCGGGGAGCTGTTTTTT; CDR3aa: CASTRLPKGASFTGELFF
d_gene: .; j_gene: TRBJ1-5; v_gene: TRBV19; abundance: .; CDR3nt: TGTGCCAGTAGCCCCGACGGGTATCAGCCCCAGCATTTT; CDR3aa: CASSPDGYQPQHF
d_gene: .; j_gene: TRBJ2-3; v_gene: TRBV4-1; abundance: .; CDR3nt: TGCGCCAGCGGGCTTACAGGCATCTCCACAGATACGCAGTATTTT; CDR3aa: CASGLTGISTDTQYF
d_gene: .; j_gene: TRBJ2-7; v_gene: TRBV7-9; abundance: .; CDR3nt: TGTTCCAGCAGCTTATCGAACAGGCGTTCCTACGAGCAGTACTTC; CDR3aa: CSSSLSNRRSYEQYF
d_gene: TRBD1; j_gene: TRBJ2-5; v_gene: TRBV6-1; abundance: .; CDR3nt: TGTGCCAGCAGTGACATTTCCCCGGGACAGAGAGCGACCCAGTACTTC; CDR3aa: CASSDISPGQRATQYF
d_gene: .; j_gene: TRBJ1-6; v_gene: TRBV28; abundance: .; CDR3nt: TGTGCCAGCAGTTTATCTGGGGCCGTAAAACCCCTCCACTTT; CDR3aa: CASSLSGAVKPLHF
d_gene: .; j_gene: TRBJ2-2; v_gene: TRBV4-1; abundance: few; CDR3nt: TGCGCCAGCAGCCAAGATAGTAAGGGGGTGAGGACCGGGGAGCTGTTTTTT; CDR3aa: CASSQDSKGVRTGELFF
d_gene: .; j_gene: TRBJ1-1; v_gene: TRBV7-2; abundance: .; CDR3nt: TGTGCCAGCAGTCGAAACGTCCCTTTGAGGGAGATCACTGAAGCTTTCTTT; CDR3aa: CASSRNVPLREITEAFF
d_gene: TRBD2; j_gene: TRBJ2-3; v_gene: TRBV4-3; abundance: .; CDR3nt: TGCGCCAGCAGTCAAGGACTAGCCGGGGGAGATACGCAGTATTTT; CDR3aa: CASSQGLAGGDTQYF
d_gene: .; j_gene: TRBJ1-2; v_gene: TRBV19; abundance: .; CDR3nt: TGTGCCAGTAGTATGTATAGCCGGACTAACTATGGCTACACCTTC; CDR3aa: CASSMYSRTNYGYTF
d_gene: TRBD1; j_gene: TRBJ1-2; v_gene: TRBV11-3; abundance: .; CDR3nt: TGTGCCAGCAGCGGACAGGGGGCCTATGGCTACACCTTC; CDR3aa: CASSGQGAYGYTF
d_gene: TRBD1; j_gene: TRBJ2-1; v_gene: TRBV7-9; abundance: .; CDR3nt: TGTTCCAGCAGCATCTCCGGGACAGGGACCCTTCGGAACAATGAGCAGTTCTTC; CDR3aa: CSSSISGTGTLRNNEQFF
d_gene: .; j_gene: TRBJ1-2; v_gene: TRBV6-5; abundance: .; CDR3nt: TGTGCCAGCAGACGGACACGTTCAAACTATGGCTACACCTTC; CDR3aa: CASRRTRSNYGYTF
d_gene: TRBD2; j_gene: TRBJ2-1; v_gene: TRBV4-2; abundance: few; CDR3nt: TGTGCCAGCAGCCCGACTAGCGTCCATGAGCAGTTCTTC; CDR3aa: CASSPTSVHEQFF
d_gene: TRBD2; j_gene: TRBJ2-1; v_gene: TRBV7-2; abundance: .; CDR3nt: TGTGCCAGCAGTACCGGGACTAGCGGCTTTAATGAGCAGTTCTTC; CDR3aa: CASSTGTSGFNEQFF
d_gene: .; j_gene: TRBJ1-1; v_gene: TRBV2; abundance: .; CDR3nt: TGTGCCAGCAAAGGCGCCCAGTCTCGGGCTGAAGCTTTCTTT; CDR3aa: CASKGAQSRAEAFF
d_gene: .; j_gene: TRBJ2-7; v_gene: TRBV6-5; abundance: .; CDR3nt: TGTGCCCGGCAGGGCTACTCCTACGAGCAGTACTTC; CDR3aa: CARQGYSYEQYF